This is a list of T cell receptor beta chains from one sample in a study of cytomegalovirus exposure and HLA in healthy donors. TCRdb's copy holds only in-frame clones and misses some; the assay was immunoSEQ multiplex PCR. The sample contains some 130,000 clones, roughly 9.8% of which appear only once. Sequenced material: PBMCs. The receptors stem from a man aged 45-65 years in good health and CMV-seronegative. CDR3s include the opening cysteine and the closing phenylalanine or tryptophan.

J: TRBJ1-2; V: TRBV27; CDR3: CASSGTAYTYGYTF
J: TRBJ2-3; V: TRBV5-4; CDR3: CASRRDRVGDTQYF
J: TRBJ2-1; V: TRBV23-1; CDR3: CASSQAESSYNEQFF
J: TRBJ2-7; V: TRBV5-1; CDR3: CASSQDRVAIEQYF
J: TRBJ2-3; V: TRBV28; CDR3: CATGEGAPGTDTQYF
J: TRBJ2-2; V: TRBV19; CDR3: CASSINSGNGGELFF
J: TRBJ2-1; V: TRBV7-2; CDR3: CASSSGVGYNEQFF
J: TRBJ1-2; V: TRBV5-3; CDR3: CARSEMPGQDFASGGYTF
J: TRBJ1-5; V: TRBV5-6; CDR3: CASSLKGQGINQPQHF
J: TRBJ2-2; V: TRBV18; CDR3: CASSPREQGVTGELFF
J: TRBJ2-5; V: TRBV7-2; CDR3: CASSFGAGGRQETQYF
J: TRBJ2-3; V: TRBV5-1; CDR3: CASSPHQGGTDTQYF
J: TRBJ1-1; V: TRBV19; CDR3: CASSRGQLNTEAFF
J: TRBJ1-1; V: TRBV7-3; CDR3: CASSLGQGEAVGAFF
J: TRBJ2-7; V: TRBV5-4; CDR3: CASSLESHSYEQYF
J: TRBJ2-5; V: TRBV7-9; CDR3: CASSLRQGAGETQYF
J: TRBJ1-1; V: TRBV7-3; CDR3: CASSLTGNTEAFF